The 30 T cell receptor beta chains in this list originate from one sample, sequenced in a study of T cell repertoires in cytomegalovirus infection. TCRdb reprocessed the reads with MiXCR, giving one entry per CDR3 protein. The sample holds approximately 490,000 distinct CDR3 sequences, about 11% seen once. The sample taken for sequencing was PBMCs. The receptors were sampled from a human donor in good health (CMV status not recorded). Some clones in this sample may be carry-over from other donors' samples.

This clonotype was counted ten times or more. V gene TRBV7-2 combines with J gene TRBJ1-5; TRBD1 might be the D (6 bases). This CDR3 is 15 amino acids long. CDR1 and CDR2 (germline): SGHTA, FQGNSA. The V and J ends lost 2 bases and 4 bases respectively, with 12 bases between them. CDR3 DNA: TGTGCCAGCAGCTTAACGACAGGCGGAAATCAGCCCCAGCATTTT. Amino acid sequence: CASSLTTGGNQPQHF.

V and J are TRBV20-1 and TRBJ2-3, with a weak D call TRBD2 (6 bases). This CDR3 has 15 amino acids. Germline CDR1 is DFQATT and CDR2 is SNEGSKA (reference sequence). Trimming stripped 3 bases from V and 1 base from J, with 14 bases between. Here the CDR3 DNA reads TGCAGTGCTAGGCTGAGCGGGTTCGGCACAGATACGCAGTATTTT. Translating gives CSARLSGFGTDTQYF.

This clonotype has ten or more counts. This chain connects TRBV23-1 to TRBJ2-2; TRBD1 or TRBD2 may be the D gene (5 bases each). TRBV23-1 is an ORF, with its function uncertain. With 2 bases removed from V and 2 bases from J, the gap between germline ends came to 21 bases. The CDR3 is 19 residues long. CDR3 sequence (DNA): TGCGCCAGCAGTCAAATTGGGGCATTGAGGGGACCTAACACCGGGGAGCTGTTTTTT. This translates into CASSQIGALRGPNTGELFF.

This clonotype was recorded a few times. The chain couples TRBV2 to TRBJ1-1; TRBD1 agrees at 7 bases. V was pared by 4 bases and J by 3 bases, with 2 bases of the junction left unmatched. This CDR3 has 13 residues. The germline CDR1 and CDR2 sequences are SNHLY and FYNNEI. In DNA, the CDR3 is TGTGCCAGCAGTGCGACAGGGTACACTGAAGCTTTCTTT. This codes for CASSATGYTEAFF.

The rearrangement uses TRBV30 and TRBJ1-2; TRBD1 might be the D (5 bases). Trimming cost V 3 bases and J 11 bases, with 16 bases left between them. CDR3 length: 12 residues. Germline CDR1 is GTSNPN and CDR2 is SVGIG (reference sequence). The chain's CDR3 is CAWRRDSQGYTF. The CDR3 nucleotides read TGTGCCTGGAGGCGAGACAGTCAAGGGTACACCTTC.

This clonotype was observed a handful of times. The chain employs TRBV2 and TRBJ1-2; possible D gene TRBD1, 6 bases. Germline values: CDR1 SNHLY, CDR2 FYNNEI. The CDR3 contains 12 residues. Trimming cost V 7 bases and J 4 bases, with 10 bases left between them. The CDR3 nucleotides read TGTGCCAGCAACCCAGGGGTCTATGGCTACACCTTC. Translated, it gives CASNPGVYGYTF.

This clonotype was detected ten times or more. V is TRBV18 and J is TRBJ1-1; weak D call: TRBD1 (6 bases). Germline values: CDR1 KGHSH, CDR2 LQKENI. V lost 2 bases, J lost 3 bases, and 7 bases lay in between. CDR3 length: 13 amino acids. CDR3 nucleotide sequence: TGTGCCAGCTCACCAGCAGGGGACACTGAAGCTTTCTTT. This gives the protein CASSPAGDTEAFF. The full variable domain, its missing parts supplied by reference TRBV18 and TRBJ1-1, is NAGVMQNPRHLVRRRGQEARLRCSPMKGHSHVYWYRQLPEEGLKFMVYLQKENIIDESGMPKERFSAEFPKEGPSILRIQQVVRGDSAAYFCASSPAGDTEAFFGQGTRLTVV.

This chain connects TRBV7-9 to TRBJ2-7, with 7 bases aligning to TRBD1. V trimming: 5 bases; J trimming: 3 bases; junction bases outside the gene matches: 10. This CDR3 has 15 amino acids. Germline V gene data show CDR1 as SEHNR and CDR2 as FQNEAQ (reference sequence). CDR3 sequence: CASSPGTGALYEQYF. Here the CDR3 DNA reads TGTGCCAGCAGCCCCGGAACAGGGGCCCTCTACGAGCAGTACTTC.

This clonotype occurred many times. Written as DNA, the CDR3 is TGTGCCAGCAGTCGGACAGGAGGTGACACTGAAGCTTTCTTT. Amino acid sequence: CASSRTGGDTEAFF. This chain uses TRBV7-2 with TRBJ1-1, with TRBD1 identical over 7 bases. Looked up from germline, CDR1 is SGHTA and CDR2 is FQGNSA. The CDR3 is 14 residues long. Trimming at V came to 6 bases and at J to 3 bases, leaving 7 bases not matched to a gene.

Only a few counts were recorded for this clonotype. The V call is TRBV29-1, the J call TRBJ2-7; perhaps TRBD2 as D (6 bases). In germline, CDR1 is SQVTM, CDR2 ANQGSEA. The V and J ends lost 0 bases and 2 bases respectively, with 17 bases between them. The CDR3 has 16 amino acids. In DNA form, the CDR3 reads TGCAGCGTTGAAGATTACCCAGGGACGGGAGCCTACGAGCAGTACTTC. This gives the protein CSVEDYPGTGAYEQYF.

This clonotype was recorded at least ten times. The V gene is TRBV10-3, the J gene TRBJ2-6; TRBD2 is a possible D gene (6 bases). Trimming left V 5 bases short and J 0 bases short, with 17 bases between. The CDR3 sequence is 18 residues long. The germline gives CDR1 ENHRY, CDR2 SYGVKD. CDR3 amino acids: CAISPGGTDVSGANVLTF. CDR3 coding DNA: TGTGCCATCAGTCCAGGAGGGACTGATGTCTCTGGGGCCAACGTCCTGACTTTC.

This clonotype has more than one count but fewer than ten. This chain uses TRBV14 with TRBJ2-5; D may be TRBD1 or TRBD2 (7 bases each). The V gene's germline CDR1 is SGHDN and CDR2 FVKESK. This CDR3 has 16 amino acids. V shed 1 base and J shed 5 bases, with 17 bases lying between them. The chain's CDR3 is CASSQGGRGGTETQYF. DNA of the CDR3: TGTGCCAGCAGCCAAGGCGGCAGGGGGGGGACGGAGACCCAGTACTTC.

This clonotype has more than one count but fewer than ten. The V gene is TRBV7-9, the J gene TRBJ2-2, with D possibly TRBD1 on 6 matching bases. The V end lost 5 bases, the J end lost 6 bases, and 16 bases lay between the germline ends. CDR1 and CDR2 from the germline V gene are SEHNR and FQNEAQ (reference sequence). The CDR3 sequence is 15 residues long. CDR3 in DNA: TGTGCCAGCAGCAGATATCGGACAGCGGCCGGGGAGCTGTTTTTT. Translated, it gives CASSRYRTAAGELFF.

This clonotype was seen only a few times. V gene TRBV7-9 combines with J gene TRBJ1-2; D is unclear. The CDR3 has 14 residues. Per the germline V gene, CDR1 is SEHNR and CDR2 is FQNEAQ (reference sequence). The V and J ends lost 1 base and 2 bases respectively, with 8 bases between them. The DNA of the CDR3 is TGTGCCAGCAGCTTAGAACGGCAGAACTATGGCTACACCTTC. This encodes CASSLERQNYGYTF.

This clonotype was recorded many times. A read error may account for a junction end that differs from germline. Here the CDR3 reads CASRLAGGQETQYF. CDR3 bases: TGTGCCAGCAGATTAGCGGGAGGACAAGAGACCCAGTACTTC. The chain recombines TRBV7-2 with TRBJ2-5, with TRBD2 identical over 10 bases. The CDR3 consists of 14 residues. The germline V gene encodes CDR1 SGHTA and CDR2 FQGNSA.

At least ten counts were recorded for this clonotype. The chain combines TRBV18 with TRBJ2-7; the match to TRBD2 covers 9 bases. Germline loops: CDR1 KGHSH, CDR2 LQKENI. The CDR3 is 16 amino acids. With 0 bases clipped from V and 2 bases from J, the junction kept 5 bases outside the gene matches. The CDR3 DNA reads as TGTGCCAGCTCACCACCTGGCCAGCGGGAGGCCTACGAGCAGTACTTC. Translating it yields CASSPPGQREAYEQYF. Based on the CDR3 plus reference TRBV18 and TRBJ2-7, the full variable domain is NAGVMQNPRHLVRRRGQEARLRCSPMKGHSHVYWYRQLPEEGLKFMVYLQKENIIDESGMPKERFSAEFPKEGPSILRIQQVVRGDSAAYFCASSPPGQREAYEQYFGPGTRLTVT.

There are many counts of this clonotype. The chain carries TRBV2 and TRBJ2-1, with D possibly TRBD1 on 5 matching bases. Germline values: CDR1 SNHLY, CDR2 FYNNEI. The V and J ends lost 3 bases and 2 bases respectively, with 11 bases between them. The CDR3 length is 15 residues. The CDR3 nucleotides are TGTGCCAGCAGTGATAGGGGCAACCCCTACAATGAGCAGTTCTTC. It is translated as CASSDRGNPYNEQFF.

This clonotype has a count of ten or more. The chain links TRBV4-2 to TRBJ1-4; TRBD1 aligns across 8 bases. The germline V gene has CDR1 LGHNA and CDR2 YNFKEQ. Trimming took 4 bases from V and 8 from J; bases not matched to a gene: 3. The CDR3 consists of 13 residues. The CDR3 spells CASSRDRIEKLFF. CDR3 DNA: TGTGCCAGCAGCCGGGACAGGATCGAAAAACTGTTTTTT.

This clonotype was recorded at least ten times. The gene calls are TRBV4-1 and TRBJ1-1; D unclear. The germline CDR1 and CDR2 sequences are MGHRA and YSYEKL. The CDR3 has 12 amino acids. V gave up 5 bases and J gave up 2 bases, with 6 bases separating them. DNA for the CDR3: TGCGCCAGCAGCGAAAGAAACACTGAAGCTTTCTTT. This gives the protein CASSERNTEAFF.

The sample holds many counts of this clonotype. The chain recombines TRBV6-5 with TRBJ1-2, with D hard to call. The CDR3 spans 13 residues. CDR1 MNHEY and CDR2 SVGAGI come from the germline V gene. V lost 2 bases and J lost 8, with 12 bases in between. CDR3 DNA sequence: TGTGCCAGCAGTTACAGGATGGGAGGCGGCTACACCTTC. As protein: CASSYRMGGGYTF.

This clonotype occurred a few times. J is TRBJ2-5 and V is TRBV20-1; TRBD1 or TRBD2 may be the D gene (7 bases each). CDR1 and CDR2 (germline): DFQATT, SNEGSKA (reference sequence). V gave up 6 bases and J gave up 5 bases, with 19 bases separating them. The CDR3 contains 14 residues. CDR3 protein: CSAGAPGGGETQYF. In nucleotides, the CDR3 is TGCAGTGCCGGTGCCCCAGGGGGGGGCGAGACCCAGTACTTC.

Ten or more counts support this clonotype. The chain combines TRBV7-9 with TRBJ2-7, with D maybe TRBD2 (6 bases). Germline CDR1 is SEHNR and CDR2 is FQNEAQ (reference sequence). Trimming stripped 5 bases from V and 3 bases from J, with 17 bases between. This CDR3 has 15 amino acids. As DNA, the CDR3 is TGTGCCAGCAGCGGGCGGGTGGAGGGTCGCTACGAGCAGTACTTC. It codes for CASSGRVEGRYEQYF.

Concerning this clonotype itself: This may stem from a read error, because a much larger clone lies one nucleotide away. The chain couples TRBV6-8 to TRBJ1-2; D possibly corresponds to TRBD1 (5 bases). V dropped 4 bases and J dropped 2 bases, with 14 bases sitting between them. Germline CDR1 and CDR2: MNHGY and SAAAGT. The CDR3 consists of 15 residues. The CDR3 here is CASSCRPQGNYGYTF. In nucleotides, the CDR3 is TGTGCCAGCAGTTGCCGCCCGCAGGGCAACTATGGCTACACCTTC.

This clonotype was counted at least ten times. This chain uses TRBV12-3 or TRBV12-4 with TRBJ2-7; D gene uncertain. CDR3 length: 14 residues. Trimming stripped 5 bases from V and 2 bases from J, with 13 bases between. This chain's CDR3 is CASSKTTRAYEQYF. The DNA of the CDR3 is TGTGCCAGCAGTAAAACTACAAGGGCCTACGAGCAGTACTTC.

This clonotype was picked up many times. This chain connects TRBV7-9 to TRBJ2-5; 16 bases align to TRBD2. From germline, CDR1 is SEHNR and CDR2 FQNEAQ (reference sequence). V was clipped by 8 bases and J by 5 bases; unmatched bases: 14. The CDR3 length is 18 residues. The CDR3 here is CASARGGLAGGRGETQYF. Written as DNA, the CDR3 is TGTGCCAGCGCCAGAGGGGGACTAGCGGGAGGGCGAGGGGAGACCCAGTACTTC.

In this sample, this clonotype turned up a few times. The chain uses TRBV6-6 and TRBJ2-5; D possibly matches TRBD1 or TRBD2 (6 bases each). V lost 10 bases and J 5 bases, leaving 14 bases between the germline ends. CDR1 MNHNY and CDR2 SVGAGI come from the germline V gene (reference sequence). The CDR3 is 12 residues long. The CDR3 coding sequence is TGTGCCACCGGGGGCGAAGCGGAGACCCAGTACTTC. As protein: CATGGEAETQYF.

This clonotype was observed at least ten times. The V and J genes are TRBV7-9 and TRBJ2-2, with 10 bases identical to TRBD2. The germline CDR1 and CDR2 sequences are SEHNR and FQNEAQ (reference sequence). The CDR3 is 16 residues long. J was trimmed by 5 bases and V by 5 bases; bases with no gene match: 8. The CDR3 sequence: CASSPGLAARTGELFF. CDR3 DNA: TGTGCCAGCAGCCCCGGACTAGCGGCTAGAACCGGGGAGCTGTTTTTT.

This clonotype was counted ten times or more. The chain is built from TRBV6-1 and TRBJ2-7, with 7 positions matching TRBD1. CDR3 length: 17 amino acids. Germline CDR1 and CDR2: MNHNS and SASEGT. V gave up 5 bases and J gave up 2 bases; unmatched junction bases: 15. CDR3 nucleotides: TGTGCCAGCAGTCGAAACCGGCAGGGGGATGCCCCCTACGAGCAGTACTTC. Translated: CASSRNRQGDAPYEQYF.

Only a few counts were recorded for this clonotype. A read error is possible here, since a much larger clone lies one base away. The chain has TRBV12-3 or TRBV12-4 and TRBJ2-5; D gene uncertain. V gave up 3 bases and J gave up 0 bases, with 5 bases separating them. This CDR3 is 13 amino acids long. CDR3 bases: TGTGCCAGCAGTTTTGTCAACCAAGAGACCCAGTACTTC. The encoded protein is CASSFVNQETQYF.

This clonotype has at least ten counts. The chain couples TRBV7-2 to TRBJ2-2; D gene uncertain. Germline values: CDR1 SGHTA, CDR2 FQGNSA. The CDR3 spans 16 residues. Trimming cost V 4 bases and J 4 bases, with 16 bases left between them. CDR3 protein: CASSSGWGRATGELFF. In DNA, the CDR3 is TGTGCCAGCAGCTCCGGGTGGGGTCGGGCCACCGGGGAGCTGTTTTTT.